The clone carrying this T cell receptor (beta chain) has ten or more counts. Its antigen is as yet unknown. A volume of about 5.9 milliliters of peripheral blood was collected by draw at each of two time points. Using two-round multiplex PCR, the authors amplified TCR beta CDR3 from genomic DNA. Primers (each specific to one TRBV or TRBJ gene) were used in first-round PCR. TCRdb called the multiplex PCR reads again in MiXCR, with one record for every CDR3 protein. The sample records about 27,000 distinct CDR3 sequences, 25% to 30% being singletons. This sample was included in a study of prognosis after radiotherapy for stage I lung cancer. Study outcomes and limitations: Lower values of Shannon entropy after stereotactic body radiation therapy were seen in patients who developed distant metastases. Patients with metastases reportedly showed TRBV and TRBJ gene usage that differed from patients without metastases.

The receptor was derived from a donor of 50 years or more with non-small cell lung cancer. The material sequenced was PBMCs, taken before or after stereotactic body radiation therapy (not recorded which).

The CDR3 DNA reads TGCAGTGCTAGGATGAAACGGGAAGCTTTCTTT. As protein: CSARMKREAFF. The J gene is TRBJ1-1, the V gene TRBV20-1, with no clear D. Germline assignment: CDR1 DFQATT and CDR2 SNEGSKA (reference sequence). This CDR3 is built from 11 residues. V lost 3 bases, J lost 8 bases, and 10 bases lay in between.